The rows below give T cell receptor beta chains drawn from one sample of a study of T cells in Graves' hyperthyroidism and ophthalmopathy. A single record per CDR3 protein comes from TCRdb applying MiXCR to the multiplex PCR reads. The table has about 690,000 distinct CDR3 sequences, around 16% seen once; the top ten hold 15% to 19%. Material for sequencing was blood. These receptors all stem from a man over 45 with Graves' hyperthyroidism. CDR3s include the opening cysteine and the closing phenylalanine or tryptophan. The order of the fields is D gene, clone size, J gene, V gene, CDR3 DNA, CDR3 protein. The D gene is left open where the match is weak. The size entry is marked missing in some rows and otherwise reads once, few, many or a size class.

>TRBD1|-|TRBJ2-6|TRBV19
TGTGCCAGTAGTATCGGGACAGGGAGCTTCTCTGGGGCCAACGTCCTGACTTTC
CASSIGTGSFSGANVLTF
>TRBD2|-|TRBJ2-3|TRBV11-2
TGTGCCAGCAGCTACTCGACGGGGACTAGCGGAACAGATACGCAGTATTTT
CASSYSTGTSGTDTQYF
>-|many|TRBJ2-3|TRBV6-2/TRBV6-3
TGTGCCAGCAGTGGGGGACGAGACACAGATACGCAGTATTTT
CASSGGRDTDTQYF
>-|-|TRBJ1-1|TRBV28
TGTGCCAGCAGTCGACTGTACAGGACCTCGAACACTGAAGCTTTCTTT
CASSRLYRTSNTEAFF
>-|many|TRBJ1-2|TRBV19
TGTGCCAGTAGCCAGGAGGTAAATTTTGACTATGGCTACACCTTC
CASSQEVNFDYGYTF
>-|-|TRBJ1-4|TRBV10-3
TGTGCCACCCGGGGGAATGAAAAACTGTTTTTT
CATRGNEKLFF
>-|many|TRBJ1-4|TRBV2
TGTGCCAAAAAGCAGGTAGCTAATGAAAAACTGTTTTTT
CAKKQVANEKLFF
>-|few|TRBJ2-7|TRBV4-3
TGCGCCAGCAGCCCACTCCCGGGACCCTACGAGCAGTACTTC
CASSPLPGPYEQYF
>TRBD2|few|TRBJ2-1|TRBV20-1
TGCAGTGCTAGAGATGCCGCCTCAGCGGGAGGGCCGAATGAGCAGTTCTTC
CSARDAASAGGPNEQFF
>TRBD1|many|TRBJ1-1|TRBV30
TGTGCCTGGAGTGCCCGCGGGCGACAGGGACTGACTGAAGCTTTCTTT
CAWSARGRQGLTEAFF
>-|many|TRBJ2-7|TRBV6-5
TGTGCCAGCAGTTACTCGATATTGGGTTCCTACGAGCAGTACTTC
CASSYSILGSYEQYF
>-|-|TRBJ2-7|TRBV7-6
TGTGCCAGCAGCTTAGAGGTTGGGGTTACCTACGAGCAGTACTTC
CASSLEVGVTYEQYF
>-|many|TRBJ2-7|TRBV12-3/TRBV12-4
TGTGCCAGCAGTTTACCCACCGACGGCTACGAGCAGTACTTC
CASSLPTDGYEQYF
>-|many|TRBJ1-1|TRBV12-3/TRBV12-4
TGTGCCAGCAGTTTTGTGATGAACACTGAAGCTTTCTTT
CASSFVMNTEAFF
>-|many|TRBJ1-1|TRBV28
TGTGCCACCCTCCTCTCTCAGGCGGACACTGAAGCTTTCTTT
CATLLSQADTEAFF
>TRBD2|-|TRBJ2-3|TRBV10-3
TGTGCCATCAGTGGTTCGTCGGGGGGTACAGATACGCAGTATTTT
CAISGSSGGTDTQYF
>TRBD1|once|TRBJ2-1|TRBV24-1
TGTGCCACCAGTGATTCCATTACAGGGGGCTCCTACAATGAGCAGTTCTTC
CATSDSITGGSYNEQFF
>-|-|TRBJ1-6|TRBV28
TGTGCCAGCAGTGACAGGAGCGGCACTAATAATTCACCCCTCCACTTT
CASSDRSGTNNSPLHF
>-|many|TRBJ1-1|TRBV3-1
TGTGCCAGCAGCCAAAACCAGGGGAGAACTGAAGCTTTCTTT
CASSQNQGRTEAFF
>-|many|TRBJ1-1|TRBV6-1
TGTGCCAGCAGTCAGACAGCTGTCACTGAAGCTTTCTTT
CASSQTAVTEAFF
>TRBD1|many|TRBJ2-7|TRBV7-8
TGTGCCAGCAGCCGCCCCGGGACAGGGGAATCCCGTAACCGCGGGAGAGACTACGAGCAGTACTTC
CASSRPGTGESRNRGRDYEQYF
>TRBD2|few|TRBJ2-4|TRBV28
TGTGCCAGCAGTTTTGGGGTGGGAGGGATAAACATTCAGTACTTC
CASSFGVGGINIQYF